A selection of T cell receptor beta chains follows, all from one sample in a study of cytomegalovirus exposure and HLA in healthy donors. Produced via immunoSEQ multiplex PCR; TCRdb's table is partial and in-frame only. The sample holds roughly 150,000 clones, 91% seen once. Sample: PBMCs. These receptors were collected from a man aged 18-30 years in good health and CMV-seronegative. Each CDR3 is given with its conserved first and last residue. The order of the fields is D gene, J gene, V gene, CDR3 DNA, CDR3 protein. The D gene is left open where the match is weak.

D: .; J: TRBJ1-2; V: TRBV9; DNA: TGTGCCAGCAGCGTTGGGCCCCTAGGGGCAGGGGATGGCTACACCTTC; CDR3: CASSVGPLGAGDGYTF
D: TRBD1; J: TRBJ1-5; V: TRBV7-9; DNA: TGTGCCAGCGCCGGGGGGACAGGGGGCAATCAGCCCCAGCATTTT; CDR3: CASAGGTGGNQPQHF
D: .; J: TRBJ1-4; V: TRBV5-6; DNA: TGTGCCAGCAGGGAACAGGGTGTTGGTGAAAAACTGTTTTTT; CDR3: CASREQGVGEKLFF
D: .; J: TRBJ1-1; V: TRBV30; DNA: TGTGCCTGGACTAAAGGGGCGCGGGGAGGAACTGAAGCTTTCTTT; CDR3: CAWTKGARGGTEAFF
D: .; J: TRBJ2-2; V: TRBV7-2; DNA: TGTGCCAGCAGCTTGGGAGAAGGACAGAAGAACACCGGGGAGCTGTTTTTT; CDR3: CASSLGEGQKNTGELFF
D: TRBD1; J: TRBJ2-7; V: TRBV7-6; DNA: TGTGCCAGCAGCTCCCGGACAGGGGCGAACGAGCAGTACTTC; CDR3: CASSSRTGANEQYF
D: .; J: TRBJ1-1; V: TRBV7-8; DNA: TGTGCCAGCAGCTTAGCATACCGGGGTAACACTGAAGCTTTCTTT; CDR3: CASSLAYRGNTEAFF
D: .; J: TRBJ1-5; V: TRBV7-2; DNA: TGTGCCAGCAGCACCTGGGGGCTGGATCAGCCCCAGCATTTT; CDR3: CASSTWGLDQPQHF
D: .; J: TRBJ1-2; V: TRBV5-6; DNA: TGTGCCAGCAGCTTGGTAGGGGGCTATGGCTACACCTTC; CDR3: CASSLVGGYGYTF
D: .; J: TRBJ1-1; V: TRBV7-3; DNA: TGTGCCAGCAGCCAGGACACTGACACTGAAGCTTTCTTT; CDR3: CASSQDTDTEAFF
D: TRBD1; J: TRBJ1-2; V: TRBV19; DNA: TGTGCCAGTAGTAGCCCACGCGGGACAGGGAGCGTTAACTATGGCTACACCTTC; CDR3: CASSSPRGTGSVNYGYTF
D: .; J: TRBJ2-6; V: TRBV25-1; DNA: TGTGCCAGCAGTGATACTGGGGCCAACGTCCTGACTTTC; CDR3: CASSDTGANVLTF
D: .; J: TRBJ2-1; V: TRBV27; DNA: TGTGCCAGCAGTCCTTCCTGGAGAGGGAATGAGCAGTTCTTC; CDR3: CASSPSWRGNEQFF
D: .; J: TRBJ2-4; V: TRBV28; DNA: TGTGCGAGCGAACGGGGGGCCAAAAACATTCAGTACTTC; CDR3: CASERGAKNIQYF
D: .; J: TRBJ2-1; V: TRBV7-9; DNA: TGTGCCAGCCTCCTGGGCCCCTACAATGAGCAGTTCTTC; CDR3: CASLLGPYNEQFF
D: TRBD1; J: TRBJ2-7; V: TRBV29-1; DNA: TGCAGCGTTGATGGGGGCGGAACAGGGGGCTACGAGCAGTACTTC; CDR3: CSVDGGGTGGYEQYF
D: TRBD1; J: TRBJ1-2; V: TRBV6-5; DNA: TGTGCCAGCAGTCCCGACAGGGTCTATGGCTACACCTTC; CDR3: CASSPDRVYGYTF
D: TRBD2; J: TRBJ2-3; V: TRBV5-1; DNA: TGCGCCAGCAGCGACCCGACTAGCGTATCAGATACGCAGTATTTT; CDR3: CASSDPTSVSDTQYF
D: TRBD1; J: TRBJ1-2; V: TRBV30; DNA: TGTGCCTGGAGTGGGGGGACAGGGGGTAACTATGGCTACACCTTC; CDR3: CAWSGGTGGNYGYTF
D: .; J: TRBJ1-6; V: TRBV5-1; DNA: TGCGCCAGCAGGTTTTTTGAGGACTCTAATTCACCCCTCCACTTT; CDR3: CASRFFEDSNSPLHF